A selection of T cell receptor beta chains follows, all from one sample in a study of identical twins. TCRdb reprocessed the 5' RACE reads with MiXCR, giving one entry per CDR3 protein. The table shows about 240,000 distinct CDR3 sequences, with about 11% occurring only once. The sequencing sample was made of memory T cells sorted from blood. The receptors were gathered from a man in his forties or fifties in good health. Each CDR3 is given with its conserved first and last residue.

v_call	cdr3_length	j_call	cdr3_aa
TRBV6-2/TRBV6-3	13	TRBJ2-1	CASSNGGGLEQFF
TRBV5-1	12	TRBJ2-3	CASRTGMDTQYF
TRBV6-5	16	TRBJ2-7	CASSYRVQSGRDEQYF
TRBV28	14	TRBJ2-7	CASVGGAVRKEQYF
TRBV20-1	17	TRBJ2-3	CSARAPSGRAVTDTQYF
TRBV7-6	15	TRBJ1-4	CASSSIQGRNEKLFF
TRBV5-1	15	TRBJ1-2	CASSGGQGNVYGYTF
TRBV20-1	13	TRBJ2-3	CSARGRGQGTQYF
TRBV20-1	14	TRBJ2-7	CSAIPDRGGYEQYF
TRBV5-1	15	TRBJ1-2	CASSLEPLGGYGYTF
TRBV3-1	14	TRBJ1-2	CASSQGGRGYGYTF
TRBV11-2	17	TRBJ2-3	CASSSGTSGTSTDTQYF
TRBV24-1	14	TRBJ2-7	CATRGLAGVHEQYF
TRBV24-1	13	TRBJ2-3	CATSFQTGGTQYF
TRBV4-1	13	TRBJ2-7	CASSQDYGVKQYF
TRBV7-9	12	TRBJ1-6	CASSPENSPLHF
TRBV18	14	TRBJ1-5	CASSPSDSNQPQHF
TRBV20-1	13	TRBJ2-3	CSASWPITDTQYF
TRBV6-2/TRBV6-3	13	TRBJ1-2	CASLTGTSYGYTF
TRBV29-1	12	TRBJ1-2	CSVSQRNYGYTF
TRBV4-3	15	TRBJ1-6	CASSTTFSYNSPLHF
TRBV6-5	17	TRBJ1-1	CASSYSSLISGNTEAFF
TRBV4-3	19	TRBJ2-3	CASSQDGGADGYSTDTQYF
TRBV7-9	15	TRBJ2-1	CASSPRGSGRTEQFF
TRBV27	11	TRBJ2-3	CASRSTDTQYF
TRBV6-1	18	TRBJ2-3	CASSKNRLAGGRTDTQYF
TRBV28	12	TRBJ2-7	CASSTTFYEQYF
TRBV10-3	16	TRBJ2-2	CATGLGQGANTGELFF
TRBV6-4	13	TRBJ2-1	CATARDRRNEQFF
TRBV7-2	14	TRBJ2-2	CASSSRGRTGELFF
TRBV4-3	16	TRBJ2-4	CASSQNIDLAKNIQYF
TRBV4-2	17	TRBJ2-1	CASSQDQAGVSYNEQFF
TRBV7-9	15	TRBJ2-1	CASSLAALVLDEQFF
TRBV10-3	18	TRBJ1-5	CAISESLDRGPRNQPQHF
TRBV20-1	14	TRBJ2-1	CSASYQGFDNEQFF
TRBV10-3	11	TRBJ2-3	CAISDSDTQYF
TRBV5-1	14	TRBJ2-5	CASSLDGALETQYF
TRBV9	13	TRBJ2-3	CASSAQGADTQYF
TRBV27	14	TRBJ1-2	CASSPTYSTYGYTF
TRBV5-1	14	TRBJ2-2	CASSGGLLAGELFF
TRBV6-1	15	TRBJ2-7	CASRNRDRGPMEQYF
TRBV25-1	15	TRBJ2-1	CASGLPSGSYNEQFF
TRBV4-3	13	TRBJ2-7	CASSQGGRYEQYF
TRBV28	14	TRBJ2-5	CASTKTGTKETQYF
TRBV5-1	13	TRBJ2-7	CASSPRTAYEQYF
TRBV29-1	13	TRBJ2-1	CSSGTGRYNEQFF
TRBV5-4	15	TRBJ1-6	CASSLFDRRDSPLHF
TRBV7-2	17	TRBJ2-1	CASSLRAGGVKYNEQFF
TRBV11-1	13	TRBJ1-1	CASSFSRRTEAFF
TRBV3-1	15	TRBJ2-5	CASSQRGLPGETQYF